These T cell receptor beta chains were read from a single sample in a study of tumor-infiltrating lymphocytes in primary liver carcinoma. TCRdb used MiXCR to reprocess the multiplex PCR reads, holding one entry per CDR3 protein. The sample gives 95,000 to 100,000 distinct CDR3 sequences, about two thirds of which show up once; 9% to 15% is in the top ten. Sequences were obtained from liver tumor tissue from sampling region 2. These TCRs come from a woman aged 60 to 75 with primary liver carcinoma and hepatitis B virus infection. The CDR3 runs from the conserved cysteine through the conserved F or W. D genes are given only for firm matches.

J gene,D gene,V gene,CDR3 protein
TRBJ2-2,TRBD2,TRBV11-3,CSSSLGRLAGNTVELFF
TRBJ1-2,.,TRBV7-9,CASSFGEGSGYIF
TRBJ2-4,.,TRBV11-1,CANSLAWGDIQYF
TRBJ2-1,.,TRBV11-2,CASSPPGRDYNEQFF
TRBJ2-7,TRBD2,TRBV11-2,CASSLEPSGRGEQYF
TRBJ2-7,.,TRBV11-3,CANSLGGTSGSYEQYF
TRBJ2-7,TRBD2,TRBV12-3/TRBV12-4,CASSPSSGRWYEQYF
TRBJ2-7,.,TRBV14,CASSQVTGRNYEQYF
TRBJ1-1,.,TRBV7-9,CASSFQGQNTGAFF
TRBJ2-7,.,TRBV7-9,CASSPTGRQMSSYEQYF
TRBJ1-4,.,TRBV28,CASSSGGGRNEKLFF
TRBJ2-2,.,TRBV4-1,CASNQVGMGFPTGGLFF
TRBJ2-5,.,TRBV12-3/TRBV12-4,CASSLVGSQETQYF
TRBJ1-2,TRBD1,TRBV29-1,CSVGGGAVISQGDDYTF
TRBJ1-1,.,TRBV6-6,CASILGVYSTEAFF
TRBJ2-4,.,TRBV21-1,CASSTPQGAFGDIQYF
TRBJ2-7,TRBD1,TRBV10-3,CAITPGQGTYEQYF
TRBJ2-2,TRBD2,TRBV5-1,CASSLSPSGNTGELFF
TRBJ1-2,TRBD1,TRBV6-5,CASRPPGQGARGMNYGYTF
TRBJ2-3,TRBD2,TRBV6-1,CASIFSSGIGDTQYF
TRBJ2-5,TRBD1,TRBV12-3/TRBV12-4,CASRLAQDRAYF
TRBJ2-4,.,TRBV11-2,CASNSDLGSSPKNIQYF
TRBJ2-1,TRBD2,TRBV5-1,CASTPAGTSGINEQFF
TRBJ2-2,.,TRBV11-3,CASRPSLDTRELFF
TRBJ2-7,TRBD1,TRBV20-1,CSARDREGGYVQHF
TRBJ2-3,TRBD2,TRBV7-9,CASSSVGSGSSDTQYF
TRBJ2-1,.,TRBV2,CASGSGQEYNEQFF
TRBJ2-1,TRBD2,TRBV6-2/TRBV6-3,CASTTTSGYNEQFF
TRBJ2-1,.,TRBV14,CASSPPNGEQFF
TRBJ2-2,.,TRBV29-1,CSVDRLVSGELFF
TRBJ1-5,.,TRBV4-2,CASSQEGRDRQPQHF
TRBJ2-1,TRBD1,TRBV11-3,CASSDRGYNEKFF
TRBJ1-5,.,TRBV28,CATNRPLVANQPQHF
TRBJ2-5,TRBD2,TRBV11-2,CASSLRGAETQYF
TRBJ2-7,TRBD2,TRBV11-2,CASSFSGREHEQYF
TRBJ2-3,.,TRBV5-1,CASSLGPGHTDTLYF
TRBJ2-5,TRBD2,TRBV14,CASSLGAGGNQETQYF
TRBJ2-2,TRBD2,TRBV11-2,CASSLVLANAGELFF
TRBJ2-2,.,TRBV5-5,CTSSLFVQGTGELFF
TRBJ2-1,.,TRBV5-6,CASSFLGAGSSYHEQFF
TRBJ2-3,.,TRBV10-2,CASSELRGTDTQYF
TRBJ1-2,TRBD1,TRBV28,CASKGQGLYVYTF
TRBJ2-7,TRBD2,TRBV28,CASSLEGWGGSYEQYF